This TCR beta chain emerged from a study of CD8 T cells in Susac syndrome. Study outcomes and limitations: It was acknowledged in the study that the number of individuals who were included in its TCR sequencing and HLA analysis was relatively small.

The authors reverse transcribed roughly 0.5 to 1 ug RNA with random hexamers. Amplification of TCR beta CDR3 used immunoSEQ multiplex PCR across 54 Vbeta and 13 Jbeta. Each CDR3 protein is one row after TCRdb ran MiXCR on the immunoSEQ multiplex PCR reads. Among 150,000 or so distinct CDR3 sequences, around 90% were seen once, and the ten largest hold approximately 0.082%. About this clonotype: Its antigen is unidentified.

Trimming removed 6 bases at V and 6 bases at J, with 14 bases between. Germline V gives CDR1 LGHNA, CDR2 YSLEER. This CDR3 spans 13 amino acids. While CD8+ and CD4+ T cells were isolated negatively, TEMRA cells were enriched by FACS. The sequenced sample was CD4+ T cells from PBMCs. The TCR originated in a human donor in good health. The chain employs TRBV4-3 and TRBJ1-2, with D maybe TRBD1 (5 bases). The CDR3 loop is CASRTQGWDGYTF. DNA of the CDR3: TGCGCCAGCAGGACCCAGGGTTGGGATGGCTACACCTTC.